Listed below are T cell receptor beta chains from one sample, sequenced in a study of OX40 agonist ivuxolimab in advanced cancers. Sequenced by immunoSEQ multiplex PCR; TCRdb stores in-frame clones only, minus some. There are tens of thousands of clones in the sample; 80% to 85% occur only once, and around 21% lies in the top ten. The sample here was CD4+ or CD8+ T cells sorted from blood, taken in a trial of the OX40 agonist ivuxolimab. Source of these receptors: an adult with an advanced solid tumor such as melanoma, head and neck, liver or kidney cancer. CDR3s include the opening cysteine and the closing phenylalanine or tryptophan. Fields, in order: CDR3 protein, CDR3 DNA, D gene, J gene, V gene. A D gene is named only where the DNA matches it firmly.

CDR3: CASSLGVLNGYTF
DNA: TGTGCCAGCAGCCTGGGGGTTTTGAATGGCTACACCTTC
D: -
J: TRBJ1-2
V: TRBV13

CDR3: CASSLGLSYNEQFF
DNA: TGTGCCAGCTCCTTGGGGCTCTCCTACAATGAGCAGTTCTTC
D: -
J: TRBJ2-1
V: TRBV6-5

CDR3: CASSRARGGTDTQYF
DNA: TGTGCCAGCAGCCGGGCACGGGGAGGCACAGATACGCAGTATTTT
D: -
J: TRBJ2-3
V: TRBV7-6

CDR3: CASNSRTGGKQETQYF
DNA: TGTGCCAGCAATAGTCGGACAGGGGGGAAACAAGAGACCCAGTACTTC
D: TRBD1
J: TRBJ2-5
V: TRBV13

CDR3: CASSFPSGRPDTQYF
DNA: TGTGCCAGCAGCTTTCCTAGCGGGAGACCAGATACGCAGTATTTT
D: TRBD2
J: TRBJ2-3
V: TRBV7-9

CDR3: CATSPSSGIMNEQFF
DNA: TGTGCCACCAGCCCCTCTAGCGGGATAATGAATGAGCAGTTCTTC
D: TRBD2
J: TRBJ2-1
V: TRBV15

CDR3: CASSLLTEYSGANVLTF
DNA: TGTGCCAGCAGCTTATTGACAGAATACTCTGGGGCCAACGTCCTGACTTTC
D: -
J: TRBJ2-6
V: TRBV7-3

CDR3: CASSEAPGPYEQYF
DNA: TGTGCCAGCAGTGAAGCGCCGGGACCCTACGAGCAGTACTTC
D: -
J: TRBJ2-7
V: TRBV6-1

CDR3: CASSLDSGQETQYF
DNA: TGTGCCAGCAGCTTAGATTCCGGTCAAGAGACCCAGTACTTC
D: -
J: TRBJ2-5
V: TRBV11-2

CDR3: CASSYGGTPYEKLFF
DNA: TGTGCCAGCAGTTACGGAGGGACACCTTATGAAAAACTGTTTTTT
D: -
J: TRBJ1-4
V: TRBV6-6

CDR3: CASSGAGTAMIYEQYF
DNA: TGTGCCAGCAGCGGGGCCGGGACGGCGATGATCTACGAGCAGTACTTC
D: -
J: TRBJ2-7
V: TRBV9